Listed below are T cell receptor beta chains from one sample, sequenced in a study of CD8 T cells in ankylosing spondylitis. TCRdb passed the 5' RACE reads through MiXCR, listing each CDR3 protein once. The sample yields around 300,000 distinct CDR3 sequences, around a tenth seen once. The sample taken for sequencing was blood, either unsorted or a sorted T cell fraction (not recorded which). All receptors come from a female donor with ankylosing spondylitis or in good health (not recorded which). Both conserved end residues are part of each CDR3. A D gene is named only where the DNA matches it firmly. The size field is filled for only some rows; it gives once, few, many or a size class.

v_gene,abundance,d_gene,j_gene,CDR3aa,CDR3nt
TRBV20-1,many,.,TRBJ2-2,CSARDVMTGELFF,TGCAGTGCTAGAGATGTAATGACCGGGGAGCTGTTTTTT
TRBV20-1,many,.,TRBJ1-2,CSARVEGSRDSNYGYTF,TGCAGTGCTAGAGTCGAAGGTAGTCGGGACTCTAACTATGGCTACACCTTC
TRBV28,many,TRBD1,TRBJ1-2,CASSSYRGQDYGYTF,TGTGCCAGCAGCTCATACAGGGGGCAGGACTATGGCTACACCTTC
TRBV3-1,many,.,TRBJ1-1,CASSQGKGTEAFF,TGTGCCAGCAGCCAAGGGAAGGGGACTGAAGCTTTCTTT
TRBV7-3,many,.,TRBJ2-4,CASDIQYF,TGTGCCAGCGACATTCAGTACTTC
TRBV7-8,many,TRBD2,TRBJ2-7,CASSLPVSGSTYEQYF,TGTGCCAGCAGCCTCCCGGTTAGCGGGTCAACCTACGAGCAGTACTTC
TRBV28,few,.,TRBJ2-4,CASSFGGQKNIQYF,TGTGCCAGCAGTTTTGGAGGACAGAAAAACATTCAGTACTTC
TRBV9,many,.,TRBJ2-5,CASSQGERGRTQYF,TGTGCCAGCAGCCAGGGGGAGCGGGGTCGGACCCAGTACTTC
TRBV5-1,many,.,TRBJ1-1,CASSLAEGITEAFF,TGCGCCAGCAGCTTGGCCGAAGGGATCACTGAAGCTTTCTTT
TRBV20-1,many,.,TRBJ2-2,CSAPGLRGNTGELFF,TGCAGTGCCCCGGGACTCCGGGGAAACACCGGGGAGCTGTTTTTT
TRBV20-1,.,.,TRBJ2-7,CSACSGGPLPYEQYF,TGCAGTGCTTGCTCGGGGGGCCCTCTCCCTTACGAGCAGTACTTC
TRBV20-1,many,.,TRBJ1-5,CSAITGMSNQPQHF,TGCAGTGCTATAACAGGGATGAGCAATCAGCCCCAGCATTTT
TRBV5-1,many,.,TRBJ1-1,CASSFQGLSEVAEAFF,TGCGCCAGCAGCTTTCAGGGGCTATCGGAAGTCGCTGAAGCTTTCTTT
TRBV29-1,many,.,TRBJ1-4,CSVARDSNEKLFF,TGCAGCGTTGCCCGTGACAGTAATGAAAAACTGTTTTTT
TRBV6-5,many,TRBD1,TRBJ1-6,CASSYPDRVYNSPLHF,TGTGCCAGCAGTTATCCGGACAGGGTCTATAATTCACCCCTCCACTTT
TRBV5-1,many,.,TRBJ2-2,CASSGRLNTGELFF,TGCGCCAGCAGCGGGCGGCTGAACACCGGGGAGCTGTTTTTT
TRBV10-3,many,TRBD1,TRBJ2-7,CAMGTGTGSEQYF,TGTGCCATGGGAACCGGGACAGGCTCCGAGCAGTACTTC
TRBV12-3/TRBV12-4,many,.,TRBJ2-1,CASSQAGAYLFNEQFF,TGTGCCAGCAGCCAGGCGGGGGCTTACTTGTTCAATGAGCAGTTCTTC
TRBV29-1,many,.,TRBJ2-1,CSVVWRNPPNEQFF,TGCAGCGTTGTGTGGCGGAACCCGCCCAATGAGCAGTTCTTC
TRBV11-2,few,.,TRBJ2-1,CASSARGNYNEQFF,TGTGCCAGCAGCGCCCGCGGGAATTACAATGAGCAGTTCTTC
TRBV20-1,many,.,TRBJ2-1,CSAPSFSSYNEQFF,TGCAGTGCCCCCTCGTTTAGCTCCTACAATGAGCAGTTCTTC
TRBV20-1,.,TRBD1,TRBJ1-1,CSASSTGGAGGAFF,TGCAGTGCTAGTTCAACAGGGGGAGCTGGAGGGGCTTTCTTT
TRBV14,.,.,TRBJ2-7,CASRPQGSYEQYF,TGTGCCAGCAGGCCCCAGGGCTCCTACGAGCAGTACTTC
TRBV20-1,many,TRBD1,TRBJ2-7,CSARGADRGLNTYEQYF,TGCAGTGCTAGGGGGGCTGACAGGGGACTTAATACCTACGAGCAGTACTTC